This T cell receptor beta chain was identified during a study of OX40 agonist ivuxolimab in advanced cancers. Baseline, cycle 4 day 1, and cycle 7 day 1 were the blood sampling points. CDR1 and CDR2 (germline): SQVTM, ANQGSEA. CDR3 length equals 12 residues. Trimming shortened V by 6 bases and J by 0 bases, and 6 bases separated the two germline ends. Some clones are missing from TCRdb's copy, which holds only in-frame ones; the method was immunoSEQ multiplex PCR. The data contain 65,000 or so clones, 87% of them singletons. The clonotype originates from an adult with an advanced solid tumor such as melanoma, head and neck, liver or kidney cancer. The V gene is TRBV29-1, the J gene TRBJ2-1; D not certain. The sequences come from CD4+ or CD8+ T cells sorted from blood, collected in a trial of the OX40 agonist ivuxolimab. Here the CDR3 DNA reads TGCAGCGTCGGTTTCTCCTACAATGAGCAGTTCTTC. It translates to CSVGFSYNEQFF.